These 6 T cell receptor beta chains were all obtained from the same sample, sequenced in a study of shared clonotypes between healthy human individuals. Naive-designated CD8 cells lacked CD45RO, were positively enriched for CCR7, and omitted terminally differentiated effector memory CD45RA+ cells. Here immunoSEQ multiplex PCR was the method, and the copy in TCRdb shows in-frame clones only, minus some. The table shows under 2,000,000 clones, with about 94% occurring only once. The sample taken for sequencing was naive CD8+ T cells sorted from blood. All receptors derive from a man between 18 and 29 years old in good health.

This clone appeared a few times. CDR3 coding DNA: TGCGCCACCGCCGGGACTAGTCGTTACGAGCAGTACTTC. Its translation is CATAGTSRYEQYF. The genes are TRBV10-1 and TRBJ2-7; 8 bases agree with TRBD2. The CDR3 is made up of 13 amino acids. V lost 10 bases to trimming and J lost 4 bases; unmatched junction nucleotides: 9. Germline V CDR1 and CDR2: WNHNN, SYGVQD (reference sequence).

This clone has a single count. The CDR3 loop is CASSQITGVYYTF. In DNA form, the CDR3 reads TGCGCCAGCAGCCAGATAACAGGAGTTTACTACACCTTC. The chain carries TRBV4-1 and TRBJ1-2; a possible D gene is TRBD1 (5 bases). This CDR3 comprises 13 residues. Germline lookup yields CDR1 MGHRA and CDR2 YSYEKL. The V end lost 3 bases, the J end lost 10 bases, and 15 bases lay between the germline ends.

The V call is TRBV28, the J call TRBJ2-7; TRBD1 aligns across 7 bases. Germline loops: CDR1 MDHEN, CDR2 SYDVKM. There are 15 residues in the CDR3. V lost 6 bases and J lost 3; bases outside the gene matches: 11. The CDR3 reads CASRPDTGTDYEQYF. The CDR3 DNA reads as TGTGCCAGCAGGCCCGATACCGGGACAGACTACGAGCAGTACTTC. The full variable domain, in which reference TRBV28 and TRBJ2-7 provide the parts outside the CDR3, is DVKVTQSSRYLVKRTGEKVFLECVQDMDHENMFWYRQDPGLGLRLIYFSYDVKMKEKGDIPEGYSVSREKKERFSLILESASTNQTSMYLCASRPDTGTDYEQYFGPGTRLTVT.

CDR3 protein: CASSPWPGQPGNTIYF. CDR3 coding DNA: TGTGCCAGCAGCCCATGGCCCGGACAGCCTGGAAACACCATATATTTT. The V call is TRBV16, the J call TRBJ1-3; TRBD1 might be the D (6 bases). The germline V gene has CDR1 KGHSY and CDR2 FQNENV. The CDR3 contains 16 residues. V lost 4 bases to trimming and J lost 2 bases, with 15 bases between them.

The rearrangement joins TRBV18 to TRBJ2-2, with 9 bases that match TRBD1. Looked up from germline, CDR1 is KGHSH and CDR2 is LQKENI. With V trimmed by 3 bases and J by 0 bases, 5 bases remained unmatched. CDR3 size: 17 residues. CDR3 residues: CASSPYGTGTNTGELFF. CDR3 DNA sequence: TGTGCCAGCTCACCCTACGGGACAGGGACGAACACCGGGGAGCTGTTTTTT. Full variable domain (outside the CDR3, taken from reference TRBV18 and TRBJ2-2): NAGVMQNPRHLVRRRGQEARLRCSPMKGHSHVYWYRQLPEEGLKFMVYLQKENIIDESGMPKERFSAEFPKEGPSILRIQQVVRGDSAAYFCASSPYGTGTNTGELFFGEGSRLTVL.

The V gene is TRBV28, the J gene TRBJ2-2; D ambiguous. Germline assignment: CDR1 MDHEN and CDR2 SYDVKM. This CDR3 is built from 14 residues. Trimming stripped 6 bases from V and 3 bases from J, with 11 bases between. CDR3 in amino acids: CASSPRSDTGELFF. CDR3 coding DNA: TGTGCCAGCAGCCCCAGGTCGGACACCGGGGAGCTGTTTTTT. Looking up the rest from reference TRBV28 and TRBJ2-2 gives the full variable domain: DVKVTQSSRYLVKRTGEKVFLECVQDMDHENMFWYRQDPGLGLRLIYFSYDVKMKEKGDIPEGYSVSREKKERFSLILESASTNQTSMYLCASSPRSDTGELFFGEGSRLTVL.